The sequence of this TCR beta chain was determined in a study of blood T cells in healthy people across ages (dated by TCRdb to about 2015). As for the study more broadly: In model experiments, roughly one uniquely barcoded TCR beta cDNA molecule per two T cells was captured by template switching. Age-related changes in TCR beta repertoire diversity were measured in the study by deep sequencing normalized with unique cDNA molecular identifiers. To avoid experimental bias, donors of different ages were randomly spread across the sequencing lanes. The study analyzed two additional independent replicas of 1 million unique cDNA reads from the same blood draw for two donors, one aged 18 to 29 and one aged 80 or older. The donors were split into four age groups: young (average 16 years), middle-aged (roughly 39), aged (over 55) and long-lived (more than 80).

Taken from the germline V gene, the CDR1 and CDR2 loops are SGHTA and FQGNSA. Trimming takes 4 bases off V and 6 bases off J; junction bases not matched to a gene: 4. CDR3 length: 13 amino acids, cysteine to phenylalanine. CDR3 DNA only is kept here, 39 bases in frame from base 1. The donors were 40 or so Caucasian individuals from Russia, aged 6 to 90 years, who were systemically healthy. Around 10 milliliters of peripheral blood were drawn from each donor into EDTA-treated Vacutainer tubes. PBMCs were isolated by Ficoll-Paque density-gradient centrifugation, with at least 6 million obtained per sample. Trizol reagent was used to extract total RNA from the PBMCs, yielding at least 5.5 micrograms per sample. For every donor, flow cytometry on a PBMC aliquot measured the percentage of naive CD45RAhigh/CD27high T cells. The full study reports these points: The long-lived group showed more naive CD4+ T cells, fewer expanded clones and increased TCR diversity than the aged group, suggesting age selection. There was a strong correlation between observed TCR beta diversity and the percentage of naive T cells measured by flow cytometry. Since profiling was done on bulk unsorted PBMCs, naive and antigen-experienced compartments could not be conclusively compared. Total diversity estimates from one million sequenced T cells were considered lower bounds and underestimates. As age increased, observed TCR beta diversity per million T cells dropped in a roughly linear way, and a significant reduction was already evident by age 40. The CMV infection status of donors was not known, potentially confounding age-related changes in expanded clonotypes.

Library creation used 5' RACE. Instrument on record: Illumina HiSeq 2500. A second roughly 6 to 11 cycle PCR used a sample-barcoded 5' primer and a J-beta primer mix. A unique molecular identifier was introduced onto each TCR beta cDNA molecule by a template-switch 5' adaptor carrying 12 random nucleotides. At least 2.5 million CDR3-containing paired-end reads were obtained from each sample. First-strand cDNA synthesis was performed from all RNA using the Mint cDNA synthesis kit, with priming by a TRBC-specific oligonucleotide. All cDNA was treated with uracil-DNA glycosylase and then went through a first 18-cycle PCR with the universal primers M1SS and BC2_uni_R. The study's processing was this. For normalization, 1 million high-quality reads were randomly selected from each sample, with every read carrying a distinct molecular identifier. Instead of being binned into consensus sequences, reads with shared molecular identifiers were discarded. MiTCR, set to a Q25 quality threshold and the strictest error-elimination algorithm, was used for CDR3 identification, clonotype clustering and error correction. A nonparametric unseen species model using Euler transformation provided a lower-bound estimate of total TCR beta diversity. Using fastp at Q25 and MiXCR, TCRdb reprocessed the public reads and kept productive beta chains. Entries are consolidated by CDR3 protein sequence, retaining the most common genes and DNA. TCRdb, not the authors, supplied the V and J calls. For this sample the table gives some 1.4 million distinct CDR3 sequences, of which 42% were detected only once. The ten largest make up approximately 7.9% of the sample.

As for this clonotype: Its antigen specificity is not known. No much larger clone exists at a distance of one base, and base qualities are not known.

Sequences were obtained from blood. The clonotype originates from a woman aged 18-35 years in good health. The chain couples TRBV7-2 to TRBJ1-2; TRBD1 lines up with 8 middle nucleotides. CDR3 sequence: CASSWTGRDGYTF. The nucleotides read TGTGCCAGCAGCTGGACAGGGCGTGATGGCTACACCTTC.